These 14 T cell receptor beta chains were sequenced from one sample in a study of blood T cell repertoires in COVID-19. The protocol was immunoSEQ multiplex PCR, while the TCRdb copy is restricted to in-frame clones and leaves out a portion. The sample carries tens of thousands of clones, just over 90% recorded once. Sequencing input: peripheral blood. These receptors all stem from a human donor in a cohort sampled during active COVID-19.

V and J are TRBV19 and TRBJ2-2; a weak D match, TRBD1 (5 bases). V lost 5 bases and J 1 base, leaving 11 bases between the germline ends. The CDR3 extends over 15 amino acids. Germline V CDR1 and CDR2: LNHDA, SQIVND (reference sequence). The CDR3 sequence: CASSGAGLNTGELFF. Here the CDR3 DNA reads TGTGCCAGTAGTGGGGCAGGTCTGAACACCGGGGAGCTGTTTTTT.

This sequence joins TRBV6-5 and TRBJ2-1; D may be TRBD1 (6 bases). Per the germline V gene, CDR1 is MNHEY and CDR2 is SVGAGI. Trimming took 5 bases from V and 7 from J, leaving 18 bases between them. The CDR3 sequence is 15 residues long. The CDR3 region has the DNA TGTGCCAGCAGTCTCCGAGGGGGTATGGGGAATGAGCAGTTCTTC. Protein sequence: CASSLRGGMGNEQFF.

V and J are TRBV28 and TRBJ1-5; 7 bases line up with TRBD1. V shed 7 bases, J shed 2 bases, and the junction held 5 bases outside the gene matches. CDR3 length equals 14 residues. Germline-derived CDR1 and CDR2 are MDHEN and SYDVKM. Written as DNA, the CDR3 is TGTGCCAGCACCTTAGGACAGGGCAATCAGCCCCAGCATTTT. It encodes CASTLGQGNQPQHF.

The gene calls are TRBV28 and TRBJ1-2, with 10 nucleotides matching TRBD1. V was pared by 5 bases and J by 4 bases, with 4 bases of the junction left unmatched. Germline values: CDR1 MDHEN, CDR2 SYDVKM. The CDR3 is 14 amino acids. DNA of the CDR3: TGTGCCAGCAGTCCGACAGGGGGCCTCTATGGCTACACCTTC. It is translated as CASSPTGGLYGYTF.

The chain links TRBV9 to TRBJ2-1; 8 bases line up with TRBD1. The CDR3 loop spans 16 amino acids. Germline V gene sequence: CDR1 SGDLS, CDR2 YYNGEE. V was clipped by 0 bases and J by 9 bases; unmatched bases: 11. The CDR3, as DNA: TGTGCCAGCAGCGTAGGTTGGACAGGGAAAAAGAGTGAGCAGTTCTTC. This codes for CASSVGWTGKKSEQFF.

This CDR3 is CASSLAPVPGELFF. The CDR3 DNA reads TGTGCCAGCAGTTTGGCCCCCGTCCCCGGGGAGCTGTTTTTT. This chain links TRBV28 with TRBJ2-2; unclear D gene. The germline CDR1 and CDR2 sequences are MDHEN and SYDVKM. The CDR3 is 14 amino acids. Trimming pared 3 bases from V and 6 bases from J, leaving 11 bases between.

The rearrangement uses TRBV24-1 and TRBJ2-7; D not resolved. V dropped 4 bases and J dropped 2 bases, with 8 bases sitting between them. Per germline, CDR1 KGHDR and CDR2 SFDVKD. The CDR3 loop spans 13 amino acids. CDR3 nucleotide sequence: TGTGCCACCAGTGAGGGCAGAGCCTACGAGCAGTACTTC. It encodes CATSEGRAYEQYF.

The chain uses TRBV18 and TRBJ2-5; 9 bases agree with TRBD2. Germline CDR1 and CDR2: KGHSH and LQKENI. CDR3 length: 14 residues. V lost 3 bases to trimming and J lost 5 bases; unmatched junction nucleotides: 4. The CDR3 loop is CASSPLAGVETQYF. The DNA of the CDR3 is TGTGCCAGCTCACCCTTAGCGGGAGTGGAGACCCAGTACTTC.

This clone was detected a few times. J is TRBJ2-3 and V is TRBV9, with 11 bases aligning to TRBD2. The junction had 8 bases not matched to a gene; V was cut back by 0 bases and J by 5 bases. The CDR3 has 17 residues. Germline values: CDR1 SGDLS, CDR2 YYNGEE. The CDR3 loop reads CASSVEISGRVGDTQYF. CDR3 sequence (DNA): TGTGCCAGCAGCGTAGAGATTAGCGGGAGGGTTGGAGATACGCAGTATTTT.

This chain connects TRBV2 to TRBJ1-5, with 8 bases that match TRBD1. The CDR3 is 14 amino acids. From germline, CDR1 is SNHLY and CDR2 FYNNEI. With 1 base clipped from V and 6 bases from J, the junction kept 2 bases outside the gene matches. The CDR3 region is CASSEDRGIQPQHF. For the CDR3, the DNA is TGTGCCAGCAGTGAAGACAGGGGGATTCAGCCCCAGCATTTT.

The CDR3 DNA reads TGTGCCAGCAGCCCGGGGTCCTACAATGAGCAGTTCTTC. Translated, it gives CASSPGSYNEQFF. The chain carries TRBV5-4 and TRBJ2-1; tentatively, D is TRBD2 (5 bases). The V gene's germline CDR1 is SGHNT and CDR2 YYREEE (reference sequence). The CDR3 has 13 amino acids. V dropped 4 bases and J dropped 1 base, with 6 bases sitting between them.

The chain has TRBV19 and TRBJ2-3; D is possibly TRBD2 (7 bases). Per germline, CDR1 LNHDA and CDR2 SQIVND (reference sequence). The V end was cut by 5 bases, the J end by 4 bases, with 19 bases between. The CDR3 is 16 residues long. CDR3 residues: CASSRIGGGGADTQYF. CDR3 sequence (DNA): TGTGCCAGTAGTCGAATCGGAGGGGGGGGAGCAGATACGCAGTATTTT.

For the CDR3, the DNA is TGTGCCACCAGTGCCCCACGGGGGGGAGGCTCGGAAGGGAGAAACAATGAGCAGTTCTTC. It translates to CATSAPRGGGSEGRNNEQFF. The chain links TRBV24-1 to TRBJ2-1; 8 nucleotides agree with TRBD2. CDR1 is KGHDR, CDR2 SFDVKD, per germline. The CDR3 has 20 amino acids. V was clipped by 5 bases and J by 5 bases; unmatched bases: 22.

The chain uses TRBV11-2 and TRBJ1-2, with 8 bases that match TRBD1. After removal of 5 bases from V and 8 bases from J, the junction contained 10 bases not matched to a gene. The CDR3 extends over 14 amino acids. Germline CDR1 SGHAT, CDR2 FQNNGV. The CDR3 coding sequence is TGTGCCAGCAGCCCCCTTCGGACAGGGAACGGCTACACCTTC. Translating it yields CASSPLRTGNGYTF.